This TCR beta chain stems from a study of T cell responses to AZD1222 COVID-19 vaccine. Assay used: immunoSEQ multiplex PCR; TCRdb lists only in-frame clones, some missing. The profile shows approximately 130,000 clones, around 90% of them singletons. The CDR3 totals 16 residues. Germline V gives CDR1 SGHTA, CDR2 FQGNSA. The ends lost 2 bases at V and 4 bases at J; junction bases unmatched: 7. The rearrangement uses TRBV7-2 and TRBJ1-4; 7 positions agree with TRBD1. The sequence was obtained from an adult who received the AZD1222 COVID-19 vaccine. Specimen: peripheral blood, collected 28 days after the second AZD1222 dose. CDR3 DNA: TGTGCCAGCAGCTTATTTGGGGGACAGATTAATGAAAAACTGTTTTTT. It is translated as CASSLFGGQINEKLFF.